The entry below describes one TCR beta chain. This clonotype was picked up a small number of times. What antigen it recognizes has not been identified. No much larger clonotype is one base removed from it; base qualities were not supplied. PBMCs were isolated by Ficoll-Paque density gradient centrifugation. These data originate in a study of T-cell memory formation after mild COVID-19 (dated by TCRdb to about 2021). Concerning the study at large: TCR sequence clusters from the two donors were largely donor specific. Two young, previously healthy adult volunteers, one female and one male, were included in the cohort. Longitudinal TCRalpha and TCRbeta repertoire sequencing tracked T-cell clones expanding and contracting after mild COVID-19 in two donors.

TCRdb lists the instrument as Illumina NovaSeq 6000. Using 5'RACE with constant-segment primers, TCRalpha and TCRbeta cDNA libraries were constructed, with sample barcodes and unique molecular identifiers added in the process. RNA was extracted from every sample with Trizol reagent. Library amplification was performed in two PCR steps, and a second sample barcode and Illumina TruSeq adapters were introduced in the second step. Sequencing of the libraries was done on an Illumina NovaSeq, producing 2 x 150 bp paired-end reads. Per the authors' processing: The reads were demultiplexed and collapsed into UMI-guided consensus sequences using migec v1.2.7. Using mixcr v2.1.11, UMI consensuses were aligned to TRA and TRB V and J templates and then assembled into clonotypes. A clonotype was counted as expanded or contracted only if both edgeR and NoisET called the change significant, with noise models trained on biological replicates. edgeR calls used a false discovery rate-adjusted p below 0.01 and a log2 fold-change threshold of 1. As an exploratory analysis of dynamics, PCA with hierarchical clustering was applied to max-normalized trajectories of the 1000 most abundant clonotypes. Separately sequenced CD4+ and CD8+ repertoires were used to assign the CD4 or CD8 phenotype of responding clones. TCRdb handled the public reads itself, with Q25 trimming in fastp and clone calling in MiXCR, and kept productive beta chains. All rows with the same CDR3 protein become a single entry with the most common DNA and genes. TCRdb, not the authors, supplied the V and J calls. A total of approximately 400,000 distinct CDR3 sequences appear in this sample, less than 25% of them only once. In total, the top ten clones hold around 9% of the sample.

From a lookup of the germline V gene, CDR1 and CDR2 are MNHNS and SASEGT. Unmatched junction bases come to 11, with V trimmed by 2 bases and J by 5 bases. The CDR3 measures 18 amino acids from cysteine to phenylalanine. The DNA shown is the 54-base CDR3, in frame from base 1. Study-level results and caveats: Only two mild cases were covered in the study, and larger cohorts including severe cases with pre-infection samples were considered necessary. Contracting CD4+ clones appeared mostly in the CM and EM memory subsets, whereas CD8+ clones were enriched in EMRA. SARS-CoV-2 specificity of the second-wave clones peaking on day 37 was not confirmed. Clones contracting from day 15 to 85 had balanced CD4/CD8 phenotypes, while a second wave expanding from day 15 to 37 was biased towards CD4+. The detection of some responding clones in pre-infection memory suggests that pre-existing cross-reactive memory T cells joined the SARS-CoV-2 response.

The specimen sequenced was PBMCs or a T cell subset sorted from them (not recorded which). Here the chain combines TRBV6-1 and TRBJ2-3, and TRBD2 aligns with 12 junction nucleotides. This TCR came from an adult woman who had mild COVID-19 (a few samples of this study predate the infection). The sample titles of this study are shuffled in the database, so cell type and time point are left out; the donor was told from shared clones. In nucleotides, the sequence is TGTGCCAGCAGTGAAATTTGGACTAGCGGGGTTAATGGAGATACGCAGTATTTT. It translates to CASSEIWTSGVNGDTQYF.